This T cell receptor (beta chain) was recorded in a study of CD8 T cells in ankylosing spondylitis. TCRdb itself ran the 5' RACE reads through MiXCR, one entry per CDR3 protein. The sample contains about 220,000 distinct CDR3 sequences, about 10% of which appear only once. This clonotype was counted between two and nine times. V dropped 3 bases and J dropped 2; count of bases not matched to a gene: 11. CDR1 is SGHRS and CDR2 is YFSETQ in the germline V gene. The CDR3 extends over 18 amino acids. The TCR comes from a male donor with ankylosing spondylitis or in good health (not recorded which). This chain links TRBV5-1 with TRBJ2-5, with 12 nucleotides matching TRBD2. The source material was blood, either unsorted or a sorted T cell fraction (not recorded which). The CDR3, as DNA: TGCGCCAGCAGCTCCCCGGCTAGCGGGGGGGGCAATCAAGAGACCCAGTACTTC. Residues: CASSSPASGGGNQETQYF. Looking up the rest from reference TRBV5-1 and TRBJ2-5 gives the full variable domain: KAGVTQTPRYLIKTRGQQVTLSCSPISGHRSVSWYQQTPGQGLQFLFEYFSETQRNKGNFPGRFSGRQFSNSRSEMNVSTLELGDSALYLCASSSPASGGGNQETQYFGPGTRLLVL.